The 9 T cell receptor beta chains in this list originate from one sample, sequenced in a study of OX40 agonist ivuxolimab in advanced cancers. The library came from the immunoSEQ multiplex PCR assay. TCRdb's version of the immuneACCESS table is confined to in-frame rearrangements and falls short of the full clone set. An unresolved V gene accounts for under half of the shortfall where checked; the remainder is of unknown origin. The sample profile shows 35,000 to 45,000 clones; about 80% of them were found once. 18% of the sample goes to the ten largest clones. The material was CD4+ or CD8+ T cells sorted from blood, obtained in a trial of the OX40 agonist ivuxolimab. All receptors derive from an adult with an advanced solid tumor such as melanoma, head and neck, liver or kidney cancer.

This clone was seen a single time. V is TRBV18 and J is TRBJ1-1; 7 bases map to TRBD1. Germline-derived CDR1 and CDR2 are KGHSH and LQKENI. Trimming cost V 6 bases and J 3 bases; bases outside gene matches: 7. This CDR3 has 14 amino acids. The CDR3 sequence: CASSQGQYDTEAFF. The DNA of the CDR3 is TGTGCCAGCTCCCAGGGACAGTACGACACTGAAGCTTTCTTT. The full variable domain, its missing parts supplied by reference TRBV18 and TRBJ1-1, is NAGVMQNPRHLVRRRGQEARLRCSPMKGHSHVYWYRQLPEEGLKFMVYLQKENIIDESGMPKERFSAEFPKEGPSILRIQQVVRGDSAAYFCASSQGQYDTEAFFGQGTRLTVV.

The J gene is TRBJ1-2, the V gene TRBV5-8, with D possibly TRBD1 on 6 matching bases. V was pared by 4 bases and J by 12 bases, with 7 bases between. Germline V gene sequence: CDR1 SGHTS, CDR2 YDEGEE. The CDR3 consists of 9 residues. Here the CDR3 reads CASSTGNTF. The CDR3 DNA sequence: TGTGCCAGCAGCACAGGGAACACCTTC. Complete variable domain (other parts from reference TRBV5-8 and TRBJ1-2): EAGVTQSPTHLIKTRGQQATLRCSPISGHTSVYWYQQALGLGLQFLLWYDEGEERNRGNFPPRFSGRQFPNYSSELNVNALELEDSALYLCASSTGNTFGSGTRLTVV.

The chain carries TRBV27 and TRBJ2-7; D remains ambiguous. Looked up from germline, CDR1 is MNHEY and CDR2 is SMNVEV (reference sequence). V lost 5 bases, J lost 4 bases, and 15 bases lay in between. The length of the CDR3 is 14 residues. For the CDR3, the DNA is TGTGCCAGCAGTCACGGAGCGAGCAATTACGAGCAGTACTTC. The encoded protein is CASSHGASNYEQYF.

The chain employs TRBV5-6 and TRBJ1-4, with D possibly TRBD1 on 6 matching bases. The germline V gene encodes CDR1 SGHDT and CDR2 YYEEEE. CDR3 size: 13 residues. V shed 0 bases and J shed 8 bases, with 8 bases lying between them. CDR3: CASSLATGEKLFF. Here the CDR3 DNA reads TGTGCCAGCAGCTTGGCTACAGGGGAAAAACTGTTTTTT.

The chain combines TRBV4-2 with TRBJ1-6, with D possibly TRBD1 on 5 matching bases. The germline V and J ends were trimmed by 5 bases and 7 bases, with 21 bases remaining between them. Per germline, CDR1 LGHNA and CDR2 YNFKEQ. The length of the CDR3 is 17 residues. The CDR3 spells CASSLASRGVRNSPLHF. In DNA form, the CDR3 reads TGTGCCAGCAGCTTGGCTTCGAGGGGTGTGCGGAATTCACCCCTCCACTTT.

Written as DNA, the CDR3 is TGCGCCAGCAGCTTGGCGGGACAGGGCTCTAGGAACACTGAAGCTTTCTTT. Protein product: CASSLAGQGSRNTEAFF. The V call is TRBV5-1, the J call TRBJ1-1; 9 positions agree with TRBD1. CDR1 SGHRS and CDR2 YFSETQ come from the germline V gene. The CDR3 consists of 17 residues. The junction had 7 bases not matched to a gene; V was cut back by 0 bases and J by 1 base.

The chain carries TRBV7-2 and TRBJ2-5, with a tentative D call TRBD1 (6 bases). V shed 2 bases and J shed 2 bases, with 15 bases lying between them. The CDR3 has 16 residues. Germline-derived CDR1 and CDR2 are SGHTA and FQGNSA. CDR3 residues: CASSLRRQGIQETQYF. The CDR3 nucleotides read TGTGCCAGCAGCTTACGGAGGCAGGGGATACAAGAGACCCAGTACTTC.

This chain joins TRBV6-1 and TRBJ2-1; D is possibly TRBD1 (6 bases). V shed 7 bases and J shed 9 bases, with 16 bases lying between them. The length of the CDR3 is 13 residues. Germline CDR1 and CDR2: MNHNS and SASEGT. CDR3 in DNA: TGTGCCAGCATTCCTAGGGGGTGGGGTGAGCAGTTCTTC. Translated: CASIPRGWGEQFF.

The CDR3: CASSYRDLSTDTQYF. The CDR3, as DNA: TGTGCCAGCAGTTACCGGGACCTAAGCACAGATACGCAGTATTTT. The chain joins TRBV27 to TRBJ2-3; D is possibly TRBD1 or TRBD2 (5 bases each). V dropped 4 bases and J dropped 0 bases, with 11 bases sitting between them. Germline V gene lookup returns CDR1 MNHEY and CDR2 SMNVEV (reference sequence). The CDR3 loop spans 15 amino acids.